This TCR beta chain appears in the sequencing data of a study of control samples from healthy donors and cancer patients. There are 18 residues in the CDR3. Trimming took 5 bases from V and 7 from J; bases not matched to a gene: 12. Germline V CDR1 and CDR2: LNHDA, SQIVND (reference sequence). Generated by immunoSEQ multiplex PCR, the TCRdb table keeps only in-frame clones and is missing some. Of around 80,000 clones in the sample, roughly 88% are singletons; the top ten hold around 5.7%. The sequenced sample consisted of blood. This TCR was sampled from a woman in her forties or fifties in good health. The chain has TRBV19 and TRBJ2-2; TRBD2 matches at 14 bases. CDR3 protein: CASSGQLGLAGGSGELFF. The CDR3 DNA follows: TGTGCCAGTAGTGGCCAGCTAGGACTAGCGGGGGGCAGCGGGGAGCTGTTTTTT.